This T cell receptor (beta chain) was captured in a study of beta chain features in type 1 diabetes. About the research overall: Healthy donors resembled patients in age, gender and cell yields. All samples yielded around 98 million examined sorted cells.

Since all of the isolated RNA was reverse transcribed, expressed TCRB transcripts were what got sequenced. Assay: immunoSEQ multiplex PCR; the TCRdb copy retains only in-frame clones and omits some. Altogether more than 250,000 clones are present, around 24% being singletons, with the ten largest covering around 0.013%. As regards this clone: Antigen: not known.

The CDR3 has 14 amino acids. V lost 5 bases, J lost 2 bases, and 5 bases stayed unmatched. Looked up from germline, CDR1 is SNHLY and CDR2 is FYNNEI. Overall study findings and caveats: Significant though moderate, a shortening of TCRB CDR3s appeared in all four CD4+ subsets of Type 1 diabetes patients. Healthy donors had naive, central memory and Treg TCRB repertoires that appeared less similar than those seen among patients.

The TCR was taken from a woman in her twenties or thirties with type 1 diabetes. The sample comprised naive CD4+ T cells from blood. The chain has TRBV2 and TRBJ2-5; 7 nucleotides agree with TRBD2. CDR3 region: CASSYLAAQETQYF. The CDR3 bases are TGTGCCAGCAGTTACCTAGCGGCACAAGAGACCCAGTACTTC.